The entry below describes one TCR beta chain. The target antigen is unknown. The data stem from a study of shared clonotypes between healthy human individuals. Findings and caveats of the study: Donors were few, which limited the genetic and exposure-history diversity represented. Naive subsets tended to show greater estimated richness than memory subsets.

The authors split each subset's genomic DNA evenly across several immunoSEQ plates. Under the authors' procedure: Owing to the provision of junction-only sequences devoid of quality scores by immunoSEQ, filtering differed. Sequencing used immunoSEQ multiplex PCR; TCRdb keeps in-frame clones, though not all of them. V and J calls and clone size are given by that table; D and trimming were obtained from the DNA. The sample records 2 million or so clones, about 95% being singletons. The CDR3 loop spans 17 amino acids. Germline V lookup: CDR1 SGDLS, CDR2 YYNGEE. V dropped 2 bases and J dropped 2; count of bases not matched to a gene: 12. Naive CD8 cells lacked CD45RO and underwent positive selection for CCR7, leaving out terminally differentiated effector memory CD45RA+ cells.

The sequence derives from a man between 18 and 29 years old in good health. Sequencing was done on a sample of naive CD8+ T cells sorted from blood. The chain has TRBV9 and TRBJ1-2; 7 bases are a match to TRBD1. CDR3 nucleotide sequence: TGTGCCAGCAGCGTCGTAGACGACAGGGCCCTCAACTATGGCTACACCTTC. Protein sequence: CASSVVDDRALNYGYTF.